The 17 T cell receptor beta chains below come from one sample, sequenced in a study of beta chain features in type 1 diabetes. Study-wide findings and caveats: For Type 1 diabetes patients, all four CD4+ subsets carried TCRB CDR3s that were moderately but significantly shorter.

The sequenced template was cDNA made from the entire isolated RNA. Clones were read by immunoSEQ multiplex PCR, and TCRdb kept only the in-frame ones, dropping some. The table has about 160,000 clones, 8% to 9.5% seen once; the top ten hold over 0.45%. These receptors have no known antigen. Sequencing was carried out using central memory CD4+ T cells from blood. The receptors shown here come from a woman under 30 with type 1 diabetes.

This clone was seen ten or more times. The chain recombines TRBV11-2 with TRBJ2-7; 10 bases are shared with TRBD1. CDR1 and CDR2 (germline): SGHAT, FQNNGV. J lost 0 bases, V lost 5 bases, and 4 bases had no gene match. This CDR3 is built from 15 residues. The CDR3 protein is CASSPDRGNSYEQYF. The CDR3, as DNA: TGTGCCAGCAGCCCGGACAGGGGGAACTCCTACGAGCAGTACTTC.

The V call is TRBV29-1, the J call TRBJ2-3, with 7 bases aligning to TRBD2. J gave up 5 bases and V 4 bases, and 3 bases lay outside the gene matches. The CDR3 totals 12 residues. Germline CDR1 SQVTM, CDR2 ANQGSEA. CDR3 region: CSVGGGLDTQYF. CDR3 bases: TGCAGCGTTGGGGGAGGGTTAGATACGCAGTATTTT.

This clone was recorded a few times. Other DNA sequences of this sample code for an identical CDR3. This chain links TRBV20-1 with TRBJ2-3; D gene uncertain. Looked up from germline, CDR1 is DFQATT and CDR2 is SNEGSKA (reference sequence). CDR3 size: 11 residues. The V gene lost 0 bases and the J gene lost 8 bases, with 6 bases spanning the gap. CDR3 region: CSARDLSTQYF. The CDR3 DNA sequence: TGCAGTGCTAGAGATTTGAGTACGCAGTATTTT.

V usage is TRBV5-6 and J usage is TRBJ1-2; D remains ambiguous. The CDR3 spans 12 residues. Germline CDR1 is SGHDT and CDR2 is YYEEEE. Deletions cut 5 bases from V and 3 bases from J, with 8 bases between. The CDR3 nucleotides read TGTGCCAGCAGATGGCAGGACTATGGCTACACCTTC. Its translation is CASRWQDYGYTF. The full variable domain, rest sourced from reference TRBV5-6 and TRBJ1-2, is DAGVTQSPTHLIKTRGQQVTLRCSPKSGHDTVSWYQQALGQGPQFIFQYYEEEERQRGNFPDRFSGHQFPNYSSELNVNALLLGDSALYLCASRWQDYGYTFGSGTRLTVV.

The V and J genes are TRBV5-1 and TRBJ2-2; TRBD1 might be the D (6 bases). The CDR3 consists of 15 residues. V was shortened by 1 base and J by 2 bases, with 9 bases between the two germline ends. Looked up from germline, CDR1 is SGHRS and CDR2 is YFSETQ. The CDR3 loop is CASSLRQDNTGELFF. The CDR3 nucleotides read TGCGCCAGCAGCTTGAGACAGGATAACACCGGGGAGCTGTTTTTT.

The chain has TRBV29-1 and TRBJ2-1; D unclear. The CDR3 loop spans 11 amino acids. In germline, CDR1 is SQVTM, CDR2 ANQGSEA. The V and J ends lost 8 bases and 2 bases respectively, with 7 bases between them. This chain's CDR3 is CSTAAYNEQFF. The CDR3 region has the DNA TGCAGCACCGCGGCCTACAATGAGCAGTTCTTC.

V is TRBV5-1 and J is TRBJ2-2; maybe TRBD1 (5 bases). The V gene lost 1 base and the J gene lost 6 bases, with 13 bases spanning the gap. The CDR3 contains 15 residues. The germline gives CDR1 SGHRS, CDR2 YFSETQ. The CDR3 loop reads CASSLSLQASGELFF. CDR3 DNA sequence: TGCGCCAGCAGCTTGAGCCTACAGGCGTCCGGGGAGCTGTTTTTT.

This clone was seen more than once but under ten times. This chain connects TRBV27 to TRBJ2-1, with a tentative D call TRBD2 (5 bases). This CDR3 has 14 residues. Trimming removed 2 bases at V and 5 bases at J, with 10 bases between. Looked up from germline, CDR1 is MNHEY and CDR2 is SMNVEV (reference sequence). CDR3 coding DNA: TGTGCCAGCAGTTTAAAAGGGAGTCACAATGAGCAGTTCTTC. The encoded protein is CASSLKGSHNEQFF.

This clone turned up a few times. The chain recombines TRBV11-3 with TRBJ1-2; no firm D call. V was cut by 3 bases and J by 2 bases, with 7 bases left in between. There are 13 residues in the CDR3. From germline, CDR1 is SGHNT and CDR2 YENEEA. The chain's CDR3 is CASSFELNYGYTF. In nucleotides, the CDR3 is TGTGCCAGCAGCTTTGAGTTGAACTATGGCTACACCTTC.

This clone was observed a few times. The V and J genes are TRBV4-2 and TRBJ1-1; D not certain. This CDR3 region has 16 residues. Looked up from germline, CDR1 is LGHNA and CDR2 is YNFKEQ. Trimming cost V 0 bases and J 1 base, with 12 bases left between them. The CDR3 DNA sequence: TGTGCCAGCAGCCAAGATCCGGGGAGGAGGAACACTGAAGCTTTCTTT. Translating gives CASSQDPGRRNTEAFF.

Comment on this clone: Other DNA sequences from this sample encode an identical CDR3 as well. The V and J genes are TRBV4-2 and TRBJ2-7, with 14 nucleotides matching TRBD2. Germline trimming cut 0 bases from V and 3 bases from J; bases unmatched to any gene: 4. Germline V gene sequence: CDR1 LGHNA, CDR2 YNFKEQ. The CDR3 consists of 17 residues. The CDR3 DNA reads TGTGCCAGCAGCCAAGAAGGGACTAGCGGGAGATTCTACGAGCAGTACTTC. It translates to CASSQEGTSGRFYEQYF.

The V call is TRBV4-1, the J call TRBJ2-5, with D hard to call. In germline, CDR1 is MGHRA, CDR2 YSYEKL. The CDR3 totals 13 residues. The ends were cut back, 0 bases at V and 9 bases at J, with 11 bases in the middle. CDR3 nucleotide sequence: TGCGCCAGCAGCCAAGAAGAGTTAACCCCCCAGTACTTC. Translation: CASSQEELTPQYF.

This clone has ten or more counts. This chain uses TRBV6-6 with TRBJ1-1, with 9 bases that match TRBD1. This CDR3 region has 12 residues. Germline CDR1 MNHNY, CDR2 SVGAGI (reference sequence). The trim removed 5 bases at V and 11 bases at J, leaving 6 bases unmatched. For the CDR3, the DNA is TGTGCCAGCAGTCACAGGGGGCTTGAGGCTTTCTTT. This gives the protein CASSHRGLEAFF.

The chain recombines TRBV12-5 with TRBJ1-5; D is possibly TRBD1 (5 bases). Trimming took off 5 bases at V and 2 bases at J, with 16 bases between the two ends. The CDR3 has 16 residues. Germline V lookup: CDR1 LGHNT, CDR2 FRNRAP. CDR3 sequence reads: CASGPQGGSGNQPQHF. The CDR3 nucleotides are TGTGCTAGTGGTCCCCAGGGAGGGTCTGGCAATCAGCCCCAGCATTTT. Looking up the rest from reference TRBV12-5 and TRBJ1-5 gives the full variable domain: DARVTQTPRHKVTEMGQEVTMRCQPILGHNTVFWYRQTMMQGLELLAYFRNRAPLDDSGMPKDRFSAEMPDATLATLKIQPSEPRDSAVYFCASGPQGGSGNQPQHFGDGTRLSIL.

By proportion, this clone is medium-sized. The V call is TRBV30, the J call TRBJ2-1, with 9 bases aligning to TRBD1. Per the germline V gene, CDR1 is GTSNPN and CDR2 is SVGIG (reference sequence). V lost 5 bases and J lost 8; bases outside the gene matches: 7. The CDR3 covers 13 residues. In DNA, the CDR3 is TGTGCCTGGGCGGGACAGGGAAGGGATGAGCAGTTCTTC. Amino acids: CAWAGQGRDEQFF.

The gene calls are TRBV19 and TRBJ1-6; D is perhaps TRBD1 (6 bases). The V and J ends lost 7 bases and 6 bases respectively, with 16 bases between them. Germline CDR1 and CDR2: LNHDA and SQIVND (reference sequence). The CDR3 is made up of 15 amino acids. CDR3 protein: CASTAGTRVNSPLHF. In DNA, the CDR3 is TGTGCCAGTACCGCCGGGACAAGGGTTAATTCACCCCTCCACTTT.

The rearrangement uses TRBV5-1 and TRBJ2-1; D uncertain. CDR1 and CDR2 (germline): SGHRS, YFSETQ. V was clipped by 2 bases and J by 3 bases, with 6 bases between them. The CDR3 is 13 amino acids. In nucleotides, the CDR3 is TGCGCCAGCAGCTTAGATAGCTACAATGAGCAGTTCTTC. It yields the protein CASSLDSYNEQFF.